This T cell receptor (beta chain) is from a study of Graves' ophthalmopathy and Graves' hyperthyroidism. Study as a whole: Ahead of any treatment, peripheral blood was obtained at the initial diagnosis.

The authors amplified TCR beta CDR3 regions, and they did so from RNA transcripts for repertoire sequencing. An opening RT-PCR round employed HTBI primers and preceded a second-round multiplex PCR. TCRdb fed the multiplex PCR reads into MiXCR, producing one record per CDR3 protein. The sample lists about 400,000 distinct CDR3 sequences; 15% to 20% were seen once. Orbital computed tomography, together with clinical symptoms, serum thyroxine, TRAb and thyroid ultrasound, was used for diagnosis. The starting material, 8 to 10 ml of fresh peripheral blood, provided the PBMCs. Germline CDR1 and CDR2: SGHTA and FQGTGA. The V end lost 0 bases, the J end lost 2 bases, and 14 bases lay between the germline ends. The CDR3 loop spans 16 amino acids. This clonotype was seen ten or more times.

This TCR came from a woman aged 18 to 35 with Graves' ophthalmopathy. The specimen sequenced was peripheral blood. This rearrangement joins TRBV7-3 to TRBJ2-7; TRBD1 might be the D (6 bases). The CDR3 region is CASSLTRTAGPYEQYF. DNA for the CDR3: TGTGCCAGCAGCTTAACACGGACAGCAGGCCCCTACGAGCAGTACTTC.